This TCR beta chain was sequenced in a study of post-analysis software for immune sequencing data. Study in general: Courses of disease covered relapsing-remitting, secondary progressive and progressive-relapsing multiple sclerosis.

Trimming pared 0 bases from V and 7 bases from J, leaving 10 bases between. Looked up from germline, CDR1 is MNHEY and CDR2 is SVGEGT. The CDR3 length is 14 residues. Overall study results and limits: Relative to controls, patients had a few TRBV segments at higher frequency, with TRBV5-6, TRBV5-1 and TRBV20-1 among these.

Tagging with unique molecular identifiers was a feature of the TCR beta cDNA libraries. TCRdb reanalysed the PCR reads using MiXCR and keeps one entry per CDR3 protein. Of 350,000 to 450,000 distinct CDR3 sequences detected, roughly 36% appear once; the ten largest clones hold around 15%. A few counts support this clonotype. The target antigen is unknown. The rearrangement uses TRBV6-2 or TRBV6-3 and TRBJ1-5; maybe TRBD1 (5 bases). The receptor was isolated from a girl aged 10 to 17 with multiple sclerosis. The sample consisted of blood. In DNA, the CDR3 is TGTGCCAGCAGTTACTCGAGTAGGGGACAGCCCCAGCATTTT. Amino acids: CASSYSSRGQPQHF.